Each of the 31 T cell receptor beta chains below was sequenced from the same sample in a study of T cell responses to AZD1222 COVID-19 vaccine. Libraries were prepared by immunoSEQ multiplex PCR; TCRdb keeps only in-frame clonotypes and omits some of them. The table lists some 110,000 clones, more than 75% of them singletons. This material consisted of peripheral blood, taken 28 days after the second dose of the MenACWY control vaccine. All receptors come from an adult who received the MenACWY meningococcal vaccine as a control.

The CDR3 sequence is CASSQVGGLRGYTF. CDR3 DNA: TGCGCCAGCAGCCAAGTGGGAGGGTTAAGAGGCTACACCTTC. This sequence joins TRBV4-1 and TRBJ1-2; D ambiguous. Germline V gene data show CDR1 as MGHRA and CDR2 as YSYEKL. Trimming removed 1 base at V and 8 bases at J, with 14 bases between. CDR3 length equals 14 residues.

Points on this clone: One end of the junction does not line up with germline, which may come from a read error. V gene TRBV7-7 combines with J gene TRBJ2-2, with TRBD1 identical over 8 bases. Germline V gene data show CDR1 as SSHAT and CDR2 as FNYEAQ (reference sequence). This CDR3 has 15 residues. The CDR3: CASSQTGANTGELFF. Here the CDR3 DNA reads TGTGCTAGCAGCCAGACAGGGGCGAACACCGGGGAGCTGTTTTTT.

The rearrangement links TRBV6-5 to TRBJ1-4; D is unresolved. Trimming removed 5 bases from V and 0 bases from J, with 10 bases in between. Germline V gives CDR1 MNHEY, CDR2 SVGAGI. The CDR3 length is 15 residues. The CDR3 DNA reads as TGTGCCAGCAGTAACCGACACTCAACTAATGAAAAACTGTTTTTT. Encoded protein: CASSNRHSTNEKLFF.

The sample holds one count of this clone. This sequence joins TRBV28 and TRBJ1-2; no clear D gene. The CDR3 totals 11 residues. Germline CDR1 is MDHEN and CDR2 is SYDVKM. Trimming cost V 7 bases and J 7 bases, with 10 bases left between them. The CDR3 here is CASTSGGGYTF. CDR3 bases: TGTGCCAGCACGTCAGGTGGTGGCTACACCTTC.

The V gene is TRBV14, the J gene TRBJ1-4; D might be TRBD1 (6 bases). Germline assignment: CDR1 SGHDN and CDR2 FVKESK. V lost 4 bases and J 8 bases, leaving 11 bases between the germline ends. The CDR3 totals 13 residues. The CDR3 reads CASSRDIQEKLFF. The CDR3 DNA reads as TGTGCCAGCAGCCGGGACATTCAGGAAAAACTGTTTTTT.

The chain employs TRBV7-3 and TRBJ2-2, with 9 nucleotides matching TRBD1. Germline CDR1 and CDR2: SGHTA and FQGTGA. The CDR3 contains 15 residues. J lost 3 bases, V lost 4 bases, and 3 bases had no gene match. CDR3 residues: CASSSRDRDTGELFF. As DNA, the CDR3 is TGTGCCAGCAGCTCAAGGGACAGGGACACCGGGGAGCTGTTTTTT.

This sequence joins TRBV2 and TRBJ1-2, with D hard to call. The CDR3 is made up of 12 amino acids. Germline V gene lookup returns CDR1 SNHLY and CDR2 FYNNEI. Deletions cut 3 bases from V and 4 bases from J, with 6 bases between. The DNA for the CDR3 is TGTGCCAGCAGTGAGACAAGCTATGGCTACACCTTC. It encodes CASSETSYGYTF. The variable domain in full, with the rest retrieved from reference TRBV2 and TRBJ1-2, is EPEVTQTPSHQVTQMGQEVILRCVPISNHLYFYWYRQILGQKVEFLVSFYNNEISEKSEIFDDQFSVERPDGSNFTLKIRSTKLEDSAMYFCASSETSYGYTFGSGTRLTVV.

The CDR3 loop reads CASSYPGTGWNTGELFF. The CDR3 DNA is TGTGCCAGCAGTTACCCCGGGACAGGGTGGAACACCGGGGAGCTGTTTTTT. The chain uses TRBV6-2 or TRBV6-3 and TRBJ2-2; 9 nucleotides match TRBD1. Trimming took 2 bases from V and 1 from J; bases not matched to a gene: 5. CDR1 and CDR2 from the germline V gene are MNHEY and SVGEGT. The CDR3 covers 17 residues.

This chain connects TRBV24-1 to TRBJ1-5; tentative D call: TRBD1 (5 bases). The germline CDR1 and CDR2 sequences are KGHDR and SFDVKD. V was clipped by 6 bases and J by 2 bases, with 13 bases between them. The CDR3 consists of 15 residues. The CDR3 nucleotides read TGTGCCACCAGTCCAAGAGGGGCAGGCAATCAGCCCCAGCATTTT. Its translation is CATSPRGAGNQPQHF.

The V and J genes are TRBV28 and TRBJ1-5; 8 nucleotides align to TRBD1. The CDR3 has 15 residues. V was clipped by 1 base and J by 7 bases; unmatched bases: 6. Germline CDR1 MDHEN, CDR2 SYDVKM. As DNA, the CDR3 is TGTGCCAGCAGTTTATATAGGACAGGGCGACAGCCCCAGCATTTT. Translating gives CASSLYRTGRQPQHF.

The chain couples TRBV2 to TRBJ1-4, with 8 bases that match TRBD1. Germline assignment: CDR1 SNHLY and CDR2 FYNNEI. The CDR3 contains 15 residues. The trim removed 7 bases at V and 8 bases at J, leaving 12 bases unmatched. CDR3 nucleotides: TGTGCCAGCAAGACAAGATCCAGGGGGCGGGAAAAACTGTTTTTT. It is translated as CASKTRSRGREKLFF.

Only a few counts were recorded for this clone. V usage is TRBV11-2 and J usage is TRBJ1-5; perhaps TRBD1 as D (5 bases). The V end was cut by 5 bases, the J end by 0 bases, with 14 bases between. CDR3 size: 16 residues. Germline CDR1 is SGHAT and CDR2 is FQNNGV. For the CDR3, the DNA is TGTGCCAGCAGCCTGACCCGGGACGGTAGCAATCAGCCCCAGCATTTT. This gives the protein CASSLTRDGSNQPQHF.

The chain recombines TRBV28 with TRBJ2-7; 11 positions match TRBD1. CDR3 length: 16 residues. Germline V CDR1 and CDR2: MDHEN, SYDVKM. Trimming at V came to 5 bases and at J to 7 bases, leaving 13 bases not matched to a gene. CDR3 amino acids: CASSPTGQGGPKEQYF. The CDR3 coding sequence is TGTGCCAGCAGTCCGACGGGACAGGGGGGGCCCAAGGAGCAGTACTTC.

This chain's CDR3 is CASSLRTGGIGNTIYF. CDR3 bases: TGTGCCAGCAGTTTGAGGACAGGGGGAATAGGAAACACCATATATTTT. The chain combines TRBV28 with TRBJ1-3, with 10 nucleotides matching TRBD1. J lost 4 bases, V lost 3 bases, and 6 bases had no gene match. Germline lookup yields CDR1 MDHEN and CDR2 SYDVKM. CDR3 length: 16 residues.

This clone has just a few counts. The chain carries TRBV6-5 and TRBJ1-1; D not resolved. The CDR3 covers 13 residues. Per the germline V gene, CDR1 is MNHEY and CDR2 is SVGAGI. V was clipped by 4 bases and J by 3 bases, with 9 bases between them. The CDR3, as DNA: TGTGCCAGCAGTTCCCATGTAGACACTGAAGCTTTCTTT. The encoded protein is CASSSHVDTEAFF.

The chain links TRBV4-1 to TRBJ1-3; D ambiguous. Trimming stripped 4 bases from V and 7 bases from J, with 11 bases between. This CDR3 is built from 13 residues. Germline CDR1 is MGHRA and CDR2 is YSYEKL. The CDR3 is CASSRAAGNTIYF. CDR3 DNA sequence: TGCGCCAGCAGCCGAGCAGCGGGTAACACCATATATTTT.

The CDR3 DNA is TGTGCCAGCAGCTTAACCGGCGGGACCGAGCAGTTCTTC. This translates into CASSLTGGTEQFF. The chain recombines TRBV7-3 with TRBJ2-1; possibly TRBD2 for D (6 bases). The CDR3 covers 13 residues. V was trimmed by 0 bases and J by 10 bases, leaving 10 bases between them. Germline V gives CDR1 SGHTA, CDR2 FQGTGA. Full variable domain (missing parts from reference TRBV7-3 and TRBJ2-1): GAGVSQTPSNKVTEKGKYVELRCDPISGHTALYWYRQSLGQGPEFLIYFQGTGAADDSGLPNDRFFAVRPEGSVSTLKIQRTERGDSAVYLCASSLTGGTEQFFGPGTRLTVL.

This clone was found a few times. The genes are TRBV12-3 or TRBV12-4 and TRBJ2-1; no reliable D call. The V gene lost 3 bases and the J gene lost 7 bases, with 7 bases spanning the gap. The CDR3 has 12 amino acids. DNA for the CDR3: TGTGCCAGCAGTTTCGCTGGAAATGAGCAGTTCTTC. Its protein product is CASSFAGNEQFF.

In this sample, this clone turned up a few times. The CDR3 nucleotides are TGTGCCAGCAGTTTGCAGCAGTACACTGAAGCTTTCTTT. Translated, it gives CASSLQQYTEAFF. This rearrangement joins TRBV12-3 or TRBV12-4 to TRBJ1-1; D ambiguous. The germline V and J ends were trimmed by 3 bases and 3 bases, with 8 bases remaining between them. CDR3 length: 13 residues.

The rearrangement links TRBV7-8 to TRBJ1-2; possible D gene TRBD1, 5 bases. The CDR3 covers 19 residues. V shed 2 bases and J shed 5 bases, with 27 bases lying between them. CDR1 is SGHVS, CDR2 FQNEAQ, per germline. This CDR3 reads CASSLRRGTRGDSYYGYTF. The CDR3 nucleotides read TGTGCCAGCAGCTTACGACGGGGTACCCGGGGCGACAGCTATTATGGCTACACCTTC.

The chain has TRBV5-6 and TRBJ1-1; D is ambiguous. Looked up from germline, CDR1 is SGHDT and CDR2 is YYEEEE. V was clipped by 4 bases and J by 1 base, with 14 bases between them. There are 15 residues in the CDR3. The CDR3 loop reads CASSAPWGGNTEAFF. The CDR3 nucleotides are TGTGCCAGCAGCGCCCCATGGGGTGGGAACACTGAAGCTTTCTTT. Full variable domain (rest looked up from reference TRBV5-6 and TRBJ1-1): DAGVTQSPTHLIKTRGQQVTLRCSPKSGHDTVSWYQQALGQGPQFIFQYYEEEERQRGNFPDRFSGHQFPNYSSELNVNALLLGDSALYLCASSAPWGGNTEAFFGQGTRLTVV.

The J gene is TRBJ2-7, the V gene TRBV4-1; 8 bases are shared with TRBD2. Germline CDR1 and CDR2: MGHRA and YSYEKL. J lost 6 bases, V lost 4 bases, and 11 bases had no gene match. The CDR3 spans 15 residues. CDR3 amino acids: CASSLSGGDTGEQYF. The CDR3 DNA is TGCGCCAGCAGCCTCTCGGGGGGGGATACGGGCGAGCAGTACTTC.

The rearrangement joins TRBV19 to TRBJ1-2; 8 bases are a match to TRBD1. The CDR3 spans 15 residues. Germline values: CDR1 LNHDA, CDR2 SQIVND (reference sequence). V was pared by 7 bases and J by 6 bases, with 13 bases of the junction left unmatched. CDR3 sequence reads: CASILAGGGVDGYTF. For the CDR3, the DNA is TGTGCCAGTATTCTGGCAGGGGGCGGTGTGGATGGCTACACCTTC. The variable domain in full, with the rest retrieved from reference TRBV19 and TRBJ1-2, is DGGITQSPKYLFRKEGQNVTLSCEQNLNHDAMYWYRQDPGQGLRLIYYSQIVNDFQKGDIAEGYSVSREKKESFPLTVTSAQKNPTAFYLCASILAGGGVDGYTFGSGTRLTVV.

This clone was counted a single time. A read error may produce the germline difference seen at one junction end. V and J are TRBV19 and TRBJ1-2; D uncertain. CDR1 and CDR2 (germline): LNHDA, SQIVND (reference sequence). This CDR3 is built from 11 residues. The CDR3, as DNA: TGTGCCAGTAGAAAGGGTCCCCTGGTTCTCTTC. This codes for CASRKGPLVLF.

The chain has TRBV3-1 (or the pseudogene TRBV3-2) and TRBJ1-2, with 7 bases aligning to TRBD1. Trimming took 4 bases from V and 5 from J; bases not matched to a gene: 7. Germline lookup yields CDR1 LGHDT and CDR2 YNNKEL (reference sequence). The length of the CDR3 is 14 residues. Here the CDR3 reads CASSPVGQAYGYTF. Written as DNA, the CDR3 is TGTGCCAGCAGCCCCGTAGGACAGGCTTATGGCTACACCTTC.

This clone was seen more than once but under ten times. The chain carries TRBV5-4 and TRBJ2-7, with D possibly matching TRBD2 (6 bases). V was clipped by 0 bases and J by 2 bases, with 12 bases between them. CDR3 length: 15 amino acids. Germline V gene lookup returns CDR1 SGHNT and CDR2 YYREEE (reference sequence). CDR3 coding DNA: TGTGCCAGCAGCTTGGAGGCGGGGATTGCCTACGAGCAGTACTTC. Translation gives CASSLEAGIAYEQYF.

This clone has just a few counts. The V call is TRBV14, the J call TRBJ1-6; D gene uncertain. This CDR3 is 13 amino acids long. Germline V gives CDR1 SGHDN, CDR2 FVKESK. V lost 1 base to trimming and J lost 9 bases, with 7 bases between them. The CDR3: CASSQVLSSPLHF. CDR3 bases: TGTGCCAGCAGCCAAGTTCTCTCTTCACCCCTCCACTTT.

This clone was observed a handful of times. This chain connects TRBV24-1 to TRBJ2-2; 8 bases match TRBD1. V was clipped by 7 bases and J by 7 bases; unmatched bases: 7. The CDR3 sequence is 14 residues long. In germline, CDR1 is KGHDR, CDR2 SFDVKD. CDR3 residues: CATRGQGWSGELFF. The CDR3 DNA sequence: TGTGCCACCAGAGGACAGGGTTGGAGCGGGGAGCTGTTTTTT.

This clone was found once. This sequence joins TRBV19 and TRBJ2-7, with D hard to call. V lost 0 bases and J lost 3, with 15 bases in between. Germline assignment: CDR1 LNHDA and CDR2 SQIVND (reference sequence). CDR3 length: 16 amino acids. CDR3 in amino acids: CASSIDRTARYYEQYF. DNA for the CDR3: TGTGCCAGTAGTATAGATCGGACGGCCCGATACTACGAGCAGTACTTC.

The chain joins TRBV5-1 to TRBJ1-2; 7 positions match TRBD1. V lost 4 bases to trimming and J lost 5 bases; unmatched junction nucleotides: 2. There are 12 residues in the CDR3. Per the germline V gene, CDR1 is SGHRS and CDR2 is YFSETQ. CDR3 nucleotides: TGCGCCAGCAGCCCACAGGGGTATGGCTACACCTTC. Protein sequence: CASSPQGYGYTF.

V gene TRBV5-1 combines with J gene TRBJ2-7, with 7 bases matching TRBD1. Trimming at V came to 4 bases and at J to 4 bases, leaving 11 bases not matched to a gene. Germline V gene sequence: CDR1 SGHRS, CDR2 YFSETQ. This CDR3 contains 15 residues. For the CDR3, the DNA is TGCGCCAGCAGCCCAAAGCTGACAGGGACGTACGAGCAGTACTTC. Its translation: CASSPKLTGTYEQYF.